These 32 T cell receptor beta chains share one sample of origin, sequenced in a study of OX40 agonist ivuxolimab in advanced cancers. Using immunoSEQ multiplex PCR, the repertoire was profiled, and TCRdb retains in-frame clones only, with some absent. The data hold 50,000 to 70,000 clones, with over 80% observed a single time. The sequencing used CD4+ or CD8+ T cells sorted from blood, collected in a trial of the OX40 agonist ivuxolimab. These receptors all come from an adult with an advanced solid tumor such as melanoma, head and neck, liver or kidney cancer.

V usage is TRBV11-2 and J usage is TRBJ1-2, with D perhaps TRBD1 (5 bases). V lost 1 base and J 6 bases, leaving 18 bases between the germline ends. The CDR3 has 16 residues. Germline assignment: CDR1 SGHAT and CDR2 FQNNGV. The CDR3 sequence: CASSLGGFVARDGYTF. The CDR3 DNA reads as TGTGCCAGCAGCTTAGGGGGCTTCGTGGCGCGCGATGGCTACACCTTC.

The chain links TRBV18 to TRBJ1-6; D gene ambiguous. The V and J ends lost 2 bases and 7 bases respectively, with 12 bases between them. Germline V CDR1 and CDR2: KGHSH, LQKENI. The CDR3 loop spans 15 amino acids. This chain's CDR3 is CASSPGIELNSPLHF. The CDR3 bases are TGTGCCAGCTCACCAGGTATAGAACTCAATTCACCCCTCCACTTT.

CDR3 residues: CASSLAGGGEKLFF. CDR3 sequence (DNA): TGTGCCAGCAGCCTCGCAGGGGGCGGTGAAAAACTGTTTTTT. The V and J genes are TRBV5-5 and TRBJ1-4; 8 nucleotides agree with TRBD1. Germline-derived CDR1 and CDR2 are SGHKS and YYEKEE (reference sequence). The CDR3 consists of 14 residues. J gave up 7 bases and V 4 bases, and 6 bases lay outside the gene matches.

The chain couples TRBV27 to TRBJ1-2; 9 bases agree with TRBD1. This CDR3 has 16 amino acids. CDR1 MNHEY and CDR2 SMNVEV come from the germline V gene (reference sequence). Trimming took 5 bases from V and 4 from J; bases not matched to a gene: 11. The CDR3 coding sequence is TGTGCCAGCAGTCCTAGCCCGGGACAGGGTCCCTATGGCTACACCTTC. Protein product: CASSPSPGQGPYGYTF.

The genes are TRBV28 and TRBJ1-1; 7 positions match TRBD1. V lost 6 bases, J lost 2 bases, and 6 bases stayed unmatched. The CDR3 loop spans 14 amino acids. Germline CDR1 is MDHEN and CDR2 is SYDVKM. This CDR3 is CASSRGQVNTEAFF. The CDR3 DNA reads TGTGCCAGCAGCCGCGGACAGGTAAACACTGAAGCTTTCTTT.

This clone was counted only a few times. The chain employs TRBV5-1 and TRBJ1-1, with D tentatively TRBD1 (6 bases). This CDR3 contains 15 residues. V shed 1 base and J shed 1 base, with 11 bases lying between them. Germline V gives CDR1 SGHRS, CDR2 YFSETQ. The CDR3 loop reads CASSLLGGTNTEAFF. The DNA of the CDR3 is TGCGCCAGCAGCTTGCTAGGGGGAACGAACACTGAAGCTTTCTTT.

The chain couples TRBV14 to TRBJ1-2; 11 bases fit TRBD1. Germline trimming cut 3 bases from V and 8 bases from J; bases unmatched to any gene: 8. Germline V gene data show CDR1 as SGHDN and CDR2 as FVKESK. The CDR3 contains 15 residues. CDR3 protein: CASSHARTGGKGYTF. CDR3 sequence (DNA): TGTGCCAGCAGCCATGCCCGGACAGGGGGCAAGGGCTACACCTTC.

V gene TRBV19 combines with J gene TRBJ1-2; D unresolved. Germline CDR1 reads LNHDA; CDR2 reads SQIVND (reference sequence). The CDR3 spans 13 residues. V lost 5 bases, J lost 8 bases, and 15 bases lay in between. DNA of the CDR3: TGTGCCAGTAGTGGCATACAAAGGGTGGGCTACACCTTC. Its protein product is CASSGIQRVGYTF.

The chain has TRBV19 and TRBJ1-5; 7 nucleotides match TRBD1. The germline gives CDR1 LNHDA, CDR2 SQIVND (reference sequence). The CDR3 sequence is 14 residues long. V was clipped by 5 bases and J by 6 bases; unmatched bases: 7. CDR3 loop: CASSRTGAGQPQHF. CDR3 coding DNA: TGTGCCAGTAGTCGAACAGGGGCAGGTCAGCCCCAGCATTTT.

The gene calls are TRBV6-5 and TRBJ2-1; D remains unclear. Trimming stripped 2 bases from V and 2 bases from J, with 4 bases between. The germline V gene has CDR1 MNHEY and CDR2 SVGAGI. The CDR3 totals 13 residues. In nucleotides, the CDR3 is TGTGCCAGCAGTTACGGAACCTACAATGAGCAGTTCTTC. It is translated as CASSYGTYNEQFF.

This sequence joins TRBV7-8 and TRBJ2-1; 9 bases are a match to TRBD2. V was clipped by 2 bases and J by 5 bases; unmatched bases: 4. From germline, CDR1 is SGHVS and CDR2 FQNEAQ. This CDR3 is built from 15 residues. CDR3 in DNA: TGTGCCAGCAGCTTAAGCTTAGCGGGAGACAATGAGCAGTTCTTC. It translates to CASSLSLAGDNEQFF.

This clone was observed a single time. The V call is TRBV5-5, the J call TRBJ1-6; a weak D match, TRBD1 (5 bases). CDR1 is SGHKS and CDR2 is YYEKEE in the germline V gene (reference sequence). The germline V and J ends were trimmed by 6 bases and 8 bases, with 12 bases remaining between them. This CDR3 contains 13 residues. The chain's CDR3 is CASNRQSDSPLHF. CDR3 DNA sequence: TGTGCCAGCAACAGACAGTCGGATTCACCCCTCCACTTT.

The rearrangement links TRBV9 to TRBJ1-4; D possibly corresponds to TRBD1 (6 bases). Germline loops: CDR1 SGDLS, CDR2 YYNGEE. The CDR3 has 16 residues. V lost 4 bases, J lost 7 bases, and 20 bases lay in between. The CDR3 DNA sequence: TGTGCCAGCAGCTCCATGCGTGGGGGCCCCACTGAAAAACTGTTTTTT. This encodes CASSSMRGGPTEKLFF.

The V and J genes are TRBV5-1 and TRBJ1-1, with 8 bases identical to TRBD1. The germline CDR1 and CDR2 sequences are SGHRS and YFSETQ. V dropped 1 base and J dropped 3; count of bases not matched to a gene: 5. The CDR3 covers 15 residues. The chain's CDR3 is CASSLQQGADTEAFF. Here the CDR3 DNA reads TGCGCCAGCAGCTTGCAGCAGGGGGCGGACACTGAAGCTTTCTTT. Filled out from reference TRBV5-1 and TRBJ1-1, the complete variable domain reads KAGVTQTPRYLIKTRGQQVTLSCSPISGHRSVSWYQQTPGQGLQFLFEYFSETQRNKGNFPGRFSGRQFSNSRSEMNVSTLELGDSALYLCASSLQQGADTEAFFGQGTRLTVV.

V is TRBV2 and J is TRBJ2-1, with 12 bases that match TRBD2. CDR3 length equals 13 residues. Trimming removed 5 bases from V and 8 bases from J; junction bases left unmatched: 1. The germline V gene has CDR1 SNHLY and CDR2 FYNNEI. The chain's CDR3 is CASSRTSGDEQFF. As DNA, the CDR3 is TGTGCCAGCAGTCGGACTAGCGGGGATGAGCAGTTCTTC.

The chain recombines TRBV4-2 with TRBJ2-3; D assignment may be TRBD1 or TRBD2 (5 bases each). CDR3 length equals 14 residues. Germline values: CDR1 LGHNA, CDR2 YNFKEQ. V was cut by 3 bases and J by 3 bases, with 10 bases left in between. CDR3 amino acids: CASSQGEGTDTQYF. The DNA for the CDR3 is TGTGCCAGCAGCCAGGGGGAAGGGACAGATACGCAGTATTTT.

V usage is TRBV28 and J usage is TRBJ1-1; D might be TRBD1 (6 bases). The V end lost 3 bases, the J end lost 8 bases, and 28 bases lay between the germline ends. The CDR3 consists of 18 residues. Germline V gene data show CDR1 as MDHEN and CDR2 as SYDVKM. This chain's CDR3 is CASSFPFSQGRVNPEAFF. CDR3 bases: TGTGCCAGCAGTTTTCCTTTTTCCCAGGGGCGCGTAAATCCCGAAGCTTTCTTT.

The chain recombines TRBV5-1 with TRBJ1-1; D may be TRBD1 (6 bases). Between the trimmed V and J ends, which lost 0 bases and 4 bases, there was a span of 16 bases. The CDR3 has 16 amino acids. CDR1 and CDR2 (germline): SGHRS, YFSETQ. Here the CDR3 DNA reads TGCGCCAGCAGCTTGGCGGGGGCGTTTGGGGGCACTGAAGCTTTCTTT. Its translation: CASSLAGAFGGTEAFF.

This clone showed up just a few times. This chain connects TRBV7-2 to TRBJ2-7; D remains ambiguous. CDR3 length: 14 residues. Trimming took 5 bases from V and 1 from J, leaving 12 bases between them. Germline CDR1 reads SGHTA; CDR2 reads FQGNSA. Here the CDR3 reads CASSVVLESYEQYF. The CDR3 bases are TGTGCCAGCAGCGTCGTCCTAGAATCCTACGAGCAGTACTTC.

The chain recombines TRBV5-1 with TRBJ2-7; 8 positions match TRBD1. V shed 4 bases, J shed 6 bases, and the junction held 15 bases outside the gene matches. CDR1 is SGHRS, CDR2 YFSETQ, per germline. The CDR3 is made up of 16 amino acids. CDR3 amino acids: CASSPPDRAQGTEQYF. CDR3 sequence (DNA): TGCGCCAGCAGCCCCCCGGACAGGGCTCAGGGTACCGAGCAGTACTTC.

This clone appeared once. The CDR3 protein is CASSSSGRDNQPQHF. In DNA form, the CDR3 reads TGTGCCAGCAGCTCTTCCGGGAGGGACAATCAGCCCCAGCATTTT. The rearrangement joins TRBV9 to TRBJ1-5; no reliable D call. The CDR3 consists of 15 residues. Germline V gene lookup returns CDR1 SGDLS and CDR2 YYNGEE. The ends were cut back, 4 bases at V and 3 bases at J, with 14 bases in the middle.

The chain is built from TRBV7-2 and TRBJ2-3; D gene unclear. Trimming removed 5 bases from V and 2 bases from J, with 8 bases in between. The germline gives CDR1 SGHTA, CDR2 FQGNSA. CDR3 length: 13 amino acids. The CDR3 nucleotides are TGTGCCAGCAGCCCCCTGAACACAGATACGCAGTATTTT. This codes for CASSPLNTDTQYF.

This clone has a single count. This chain connects TRBV4-3 to TRBJ2-1; TRBD2 matches at 9 bases. From germline, CDR1 is LGHNA and CDR2 YSLEER. The J segment lost 4 bases and the V segment lost 0 bases, leaving 10 bases of the junction unmatched. The CDR3 totals 18 residues. CDR3 sequence (DNA): TGCGCCAGCAGCCAAGAACTATTGAGTAGCGGGGGATACAATGAGCAGTTCTTC. Encoded protein: CASSQELLSSGGYNEQFF.

The chain recombines TRBV30 with TRBJ1-1; 7 bases are shared with TRBD1. J was trimmed by 4 bases and V by 3 bases; bases with no gene match: 11. Germline lookup yields CDR1 GTSNPN and CDR2 SVGIG (reference sequence). The CDR3 sequence is 15 residues long. The CDR3 DNA is TGTGCCTGGAGCCACCCCGACAGGGTGGGCACTGAAGCTTTCTTT. The encoded protein is CAWSHPDRVGTEAFF.

The chain recombines TRBV28 with TRBJ1-3; D gene unclear. Trimming left V 4 bases short and J 7 bases short, with 5 bases between. Germline CDR1 is MDHEN and CDR2 is SYDVKM. The CDR3 spans 11 residues. CDR3 loop: CASSYFNTIYF. The CDR3 nucleotides are TGTGCCAGCAGTTACTTTAACACCATATATTTT.

The chain carries TRBV28 and TRBJ1-2, with TRBD1 matching 10 bases. Germline V lookup: CDR1 MDHEN, CDR2 SYDVKM. Trimming took 0 bases from V and 1 from J; bases not matched to a gene: 5. The CDR3 is 17 residues long. The DNA of the CDR3 is TGTGCCAGCAGTTTATGGTCGACAGGGGGCCTTAACTATGGCTACACCTTC. Amino acid sequence: CASSLWSTGGLNYGYTF.

The chain employs TRBV7-2 and TRBJ2-7, with 8 positions matching TRBD1. The CDR3 spans 14 residues. Germline V gives CDR1 SGHTA, CDR2 FQGNSA. V was clipped by 5 bases and J by 6 bases; unmatched bases: 9. The CDR3 bases are TGTGCCAGCAGCCTAGGATCGACAGGGGTCGAGCAGTACTTC. Its protein is CASSLGSTGVEQYF.

Of note for this clone: Other DNA sequences in the sample encode the same CDR3. The gene calls are TRBV7-2 and TRBJ2-3; D unresolved. The CDR3 sequence is 12 residues long. V lost 5 bases to trimming and J lost 1 base, with 4 bases between them. The germline V gene has CDR1 SGHTA and CDR2 FQGNSA. CDR3 loop: CASSPRTDTQYF. The CDR3 coding sequence is TGTGCCAGCAGCCCTCGCACAGATACGCAGTATTTT.

The chain employs TRBV13 and TRBJ2-5, with TRBD1 matching over 7 bases. V dropped 5 bases and J dropped 4; count of bases not matched to a gene: 7. The CDR3 is 14 residues long. CDR1 PRHDT and CDR2 FYEKMQ come from the germline V gene (reference sequence). The CDR3 spells CASSPNRGLETQYF. The CDR3, as DNA: TGTGCCAGCAGCCCAAACAGGGGATTAGAGACCCAGTACTTC.

This chain links TRBV4-1 with TRBJ2-3; D might be TRBD2 (7 bases). Trimming removed 6 bases from V and 5 bases from J, with 18 bases in between. The V gene's germline CDR1 is MGHRA and CDR2 YSYEKL. This CDR3 is built from 15 residues. The CDR3, as DNA: TGCGCCAGCAGGGGAGCGGGGAGAGGGGGAGATACGCAGTATTTT. Translating gives CASRGAGRGGDTQYF.

The V call is TRBV2, the J call TRBJ2-3; 10 nucleotides align to TRBD2. The CDR3 is made up of 16 amino acids. CDR1 and CDR2 (germline): SNHLY, FYNNEI. Germline trimming cut 6 bases from V and 1 base from J; bases unmatched to any gene: 7. In nucleotides, the CDR3 is TGTGCCAGCAGAGCCATAGCGGGGGGAGGCACAGATACGCAGTATTTT. This encodes CASRAIAGGGTDTQYF.

The chain carries TRBV28 and TRBJ1-3; D unresolved. The germline V gene encodes CDR1 MDHEN and CDR2 SYDVKM. The V end lost 3 bases, the J end lost 0 bases, and 9 bases lay between the germline ends. The CDR3 consists of 15 residues. CDR3 residues: CASSLDGYSGNTIYF. In nucleotides, the CDR3 is TGTGCCAGCAGTTTGGACGGTTACTCTGGAAACACCATATATTTT.